The 31 T cell receptor beta chains listed next were all sequenced from one sample in a study of blood T cell repertoires in COVID-19. This table comes from immunoSEQ multiplex PCR, and its TCRdb copy is limited to in-frame clones, with some not included. The sample comprises roughly 170,000 clones, roughly 84% of which are singletons, and 15% to 20% rests with the top ten. The sample consisted of PBMCs or T cells enriched from blood (not recorded which). The origin of the receptors is a man aged 60-69 years who had recovered from COVID-19.

The chain carries TRBV9 and TRBJ1-2; TRBD1 matches at 8 bases. Per germline, CDR1 SGDLS and CDR2 YYNGEE. Germline trimming cut 3 bases from V and 4 bases from J; bases unmatched to any gene: 8. The CDR3 covers 15 residues. The CDR3 DNA reads as TGTGCCAGCAGCGAAACCGGGACAGGCTCCTATGGCTACACCTTC. Protein: CASSETGTGSYGYTF.

The V call is TRBV4-1, the J call TRBJ1-2; tentative D call: TRBD1 (6 bases). This CDR3 region has 14 residues. V lost 1 base to trimming and J lost 5 bases, with 11 bases between them. The V gene's germline CDR1 is MGHRA and CDR2 YSYEKL. The CDR3 DNA follows: TGCGCCAGCAGCCAAGTAGGGGGGGGTTATGGCTACACCTTC. Translation gives CASSQVGGGYGYTF.

The gene calls are TRBV29-1 and TRBJ2-5, with 7 bases matching TRBD1. Germline CDR1 SQVTM, CDR2 ANQGSEA. The CDR3 is 12 residues long. After removal of 7 bases from V and 4 bases from J, the junction contained 6 bases not matched to a gene. CDR3 sequence: CSGEEGAETQYF. In DNA, the CDR3 is TGCAGCGGCGAAGAGGGGGCAGAGACCCAGTACTTC. The full variable domain, in which reference TRBV29-1 and TRBJ2-5 provide the parts outside the CDR3, is SAVISQKPSRDICQRGTSLTIQCQVDSQVTMMFWYRQQPGQSLTLIATANQGSEATYESGFVIDKFPISRPNLTFSTLTVSNMSPEDSSIYLCSGEEGAETQYFGPGTRLLVL.

This clone was recorded once. This rearrangement joins TRBV30 to TRBJ1-4; D is perhaps TRBD1 (6 bases). The V end was cut by 1 base, the J end by 0 bases, with 9 bases between. The germline V gene encodes CDR1 GTSNPN and CDR2 SVGIG (reference sequence). CDR3 length equals 15 residues. The CDR3 region has the DNA TGTGCCTGGAGTGAACAGGGAACAACTAATGAAAAACTGTTTTTT. This encodes CAWSEQGTTNEKLFF.

This clone was found a few times. This sequence joins TRBV29-1 and TRBJ1-2, with TRBD1 as a possible D gene (5 bases). CDR1 SQVTM and CDR2 ANQGSEA come from the germline V gene. V was cut by 6 bases and J by 7 bases, with 12 bases left in between. This CDR3 spans 11 amino acids. The CDR3, as DNA: TGCAGCGTGGCTCAGGGCCTTGGCTACACCTTC. This gives the protein CSVAQGLGYTF.

As DNA, the CDR3 is TGTGCTAGTGGTTCCAATTCAGGACTCTCCGGGGAGCTGTTTTTT. This encodes CASGSNSGLSGELFF. V and J are TRBV12-5 and TRBJ2-2; D may be TRBD2 (5 bases). V dropped 4 bases and J dropped 6 bases, with 15 bases sitting between them. This CDR3 contains 15 residues. Germline V gene lookup returns CDR1 LGHNT and CDR2 FRNRAP.

V is TRBV5-5 and J is TRBJ1-1; 8 bases fit TRBD1. The CDR3 extends over 13 amino acids. Germline V gene sequence: CDR1 SGHKS, CDR2 YYEKEE (reference sequence). Trimming at V came to 4 bases and at J to 4 bases, leaving 3 bases not matched to a gene. The CDR3, as DNA: TGTGCCAGCAGCCGGACAGGGCCCACTGAAGCTTTCTTT. Protein: CASSRTGPTEAFF.

As DNA, the CDR3 is TGTGCCAGCAGCTCATGGACTGTGGTCGAAGAGACCCAGTACTTC. Residues: CASSSWTVVEETQYF. V gene TRBV7-9 combines with J gene TRBJ2-5, with D maybe TRBD2 (5 bases). Germline-derived CDR1 and CDR2 are SEHNR and FQNEAQ (reference sequence). With 4 bases removed from V and 3 bases from J, the gap between germline ends came to 15 bases. The CDR3 length is 15 residues.

This clone was seen just once. This chain links TRBV5-6 with TRBJ1-4; no definite D call. Trimming removed 4 bases at V and 3 bases at J, with 10 bases between. The CDR3 consists of 14 residues. Germline V gene data show CDR1 as SGHDT and CDR2 as YYEEEE. CDR3 in amino acids: CASSPELANEKLFF. DNA for the CDR3: TGTGCCAGCAGCCCTGAACTGGCTAATGAAAAACTGTTTTTT.

The chain employs TRBV7-2 and TRBJ2-7; D possibly corresponds to TRBD2 (5 bases). Trimming cost V 5 bases and J 7 bases, with 12 bases left between them. Germline V gene sequence: CDR1 SGHTA, CDR2 FQGNSA. The CDR3 totals 12 residues. The CDR3 protein is CASSPLGGEQYF. The CDR3 coding sequence is TGTGCCAGCAGCCCGCTAGGAGGAGAGCAGTACTTC.

The rearrangement uses TRBV29-1 and TRBJ1-4; TRBD1 aligns across 7 bases. The CDR3 contains 12 residues. Germline loops: CDR1 SQVTM, CDR2 ANQGSEA. The J segment lost 8 bases and the V segment lost 7 bases, leaving 7 bases of the junction unmatched. The CDR3 DNA is TGCAGCGCGACAGGGTTGAAGGAAAAACTGTTTTTT. It encodes CSATGLKEKLFF.

This chain joins TRBV20-1 and TRBJ2-1, with 11 nucleotides matching TRBD2. The CDR3 contains 15 residues. V was clipped by 3 bases and J by 5 bases; unmatched bases: 6. CDR1 and CDR2 from the germline V gene are DFQATT and SNEGSKA (reference sequence). The CDR3 is CSASYSSGRHNEQFF. The CDR3 coding sequence is TGCAGTGCTAGTTATTCTAGCGGGAGGCACAATGAGCAGTTCTTC.

The rearrangement links TRBV5-4 to TRBJ2-7; D perhaps matches TRBD1 (6 bases). CDR1 SGHNT and CDR2 YYREEE come from the germline V gene (reference sequence). Trimming took off 0 bases at V and 6 bases at J, with 10 bases between the two ends. The CDR3 covers 13 residues. This chain's CDR3 is CASSLVDSLEQYF. The CDR3 bases are TGTGCCAGCAGCTTGGTGGACAGTCTCGAGCAGTACTTC.

The V call is TRBV12-3 or TRBV12-4, the J call TRBJ1-3; possibly TRBD1 for D (6 bases). Trimming shortened V by 6 bases and J by 3 bases, and 9 bases separated the two germline ends. CDR3 length: 13 residues. The CDR3 here is CASSRGGGNTIYF. The CDR3 nucleotides read TGTGCCAGCAGCAGGGGTGGTGGAAACACCATATATTTT.

This sequence joins TRBV3-1 (or the pseudogene TRBV3-2) and TRBJ1-2; no clear D gene. Germline loops: CDR1 LGHDT, CDR2 YNNKEL (reference sequence). There are 16 residues in the CDR3. V lost 0 bases, J lost 5 bases, and 16 bases lay in between. This chain's CDR3 is CASSQDLLDRVYGYTF. CDR3 DNA sequence: TGTGCCAGCAGCCAAGATCTTCTTGATCGGGTTTATGGCTACACCTTC.

The V gene is TRBV6-5, the J gene TRBJ1-1; D is ambiguous. The CDR3 runs 14 residues. With 0 bases removed from V and 1 base from J, the gap between germline ends came to 6 bases. Germline V CDR1 and CDR2: MNHEY, SVGAGI. The CDR3 bases are TGTGCCAGCAGTTACTCGAAGCGGAACACTGAAGCTTTCTTT. It translates to CASSYSKRNTEAFF.

The chain has TRBV2 and TRBJ1-1; 10 nucleotides align to TRBD1. Germline V gives CDR1 SNHLY, CDR2 FYNNEI. The CDR3 totals 14 residues. V lost 7 bases and J lost 11; bases outside the gene matches: 13. CDR3 DNA sequence: TGTGCCAGCAAGACCGGACAGGGGGTACAGGTTGCTTTCTTT. Translating it yields CASKTGQGVQVAFF.

The chain has TRBV30 and TRBJ1-2, with D perhaps TRBD1 (6 bases). Germline V lookup: CDR1 GTSNPN, CDR2 SVGIG (reference sequence). CDR3 length: 13 amino acids. CDR3 sequence reads: CARGGANLRGYTF. CDR3 in DNA: TGTGCGCGAGGGGGGGCGAATCTGAGAGGCTACACCTTC.

This chain links TRBV5-1 with TRBJ2-1, with 13 positions matching TRBD2. Germline-derived CDR1 and CDR2 are SGHRS and YFSETQ. The CDR3 is 14 amino acids. The J segment lost 8 bases and the V segment lost 5 bases, leaving 4 bases of the junction unmatched. The CDR3 protein is CASSTSGRGHEQFF. In DNA form, the CDR3 reads TGCGCCAGCAGTACTAGCGGGAGGGGTCATGAGCAGTTCTTC.

This clone was found once. The chain couples TRBV5-1 to TRBJ2-5; D is perhaps TRBD2 (5 bases). V lost 4 bases and J lost 3, with 16 bases in between. Germline CDR1 reads SGHRS; CDR2 reads YFSETQ. The CDR3 extends over 15 amino acids. The CDR3 DNA is TGCGCCAGCAGCCTGGCGCCGGGGATTGAAGAGACCCAGTACTTC. Its protein is CASSLAPGIEETQYF.

The V call is TRBV5-1, the J call TRBJ2-7, with 10 bases lining up with TRBD1. Unmatched junction bases numbered 13, after V lost 4 bases and J lost 6 bases. Germline-derived CDR1 and CDR2 are SGHRS and YFSETQ. The length of the CDR3 is 16 residues. For the CDR3, the DNA is TGCGCCAGCAGCCCGGGACAGGGGAATCTCTTCGGCGAGCAGTACTTC. Protein product: CASSPGQGNLFGEQYF.

J is TRBJ1-2 and V is TRBV7-9, with 8 positions matching TRBD1. V lost 6 bases to trimming and J lost 4 bases; unmatched junction nucleotides: 7. Germline V gene sequence: CDR1 SEHNR, CDR2 FQNEAQ (reference sequence). CDR3 size: 14 residues. The CDR3 coding sequence is TGTGCCAGCAGACCGGGACAGGATGCCTATGGCTACACCTTC. As protein: CASRPGQDAYGYTF.

This clone appeared a single time. This chain joins TRBV29-1 and TRBJ2-7, with 11 bases identical to TRBD2. This CDR3 is built from 14 residues. CDR1 and CDR2 (germline): SQVTM, ANQGSEA. V trimming: 8 bases; J trimming: 4 bases; junction bases outside the gene matches: 10. The CDR3 sequence: CSFMAGTSGYEQYF. The CDR3 coding sequence is TGCAGCTTTATGGCCGGGACTAGCGGTTACGAGCAGTACTTC.

J is TRBJ2-5 and V is TRBV5-4; D is perhaps TRBD2 (6 bases). V lost 4 bases and J lost 0, with 16 bases in between. CDR1 and CDR2 (germline): SGHNT, YYREEE (reference sequence). This CDR3 comprises 16 residues. The CDR3 sequence is CASSPRAGRNQETQYF. DNA of the CDR3: TGTGCCAGCAGCCCCAGGGCGGGAAGAAACCAAGAGACCCAGTACTTC.

The CDR3, as DNA: TGTGCCAGCAGTGAGGGACAGGGGAGCACAGATACGCAGTATTTT. This sequence encodes CASSEGQGSTDTQYF. The V call is TRBV25-1, the J call TRBJ2-3, with 10 bases identical to TRBD1. The CDR3 has 15 residues. Unmatched junction bases numbered 0, after V lost 3 bases and J lost 0 bases. CDR1 and CDR2 from the germline V gene are MGHDK and SYGVNS.

The J gene is TRBJ1-6, the V gene TRBV3-1 (or the pseudogene TRBV3-2); D remains unclear. Per germline, CDR1 LGHDT and CDR2 YNNKEL (reference sequence). The CDR3 length is 12 residues. The germline V and J ends were trimmed by 4 bases and 8 bases, with 6 bases remaining between them. The CDR3 here is CASSLRDSPLHF. The CDR3 DNA reads TGTGCCAGCAGCCTTCGCGATTCACCCCTCCACTTT.

The gene calls are TRBV6-5 and TRBJ2-1, with 8 bases matching TRBD2. The germline gives CDR1 MNHEY, CDR2 SVGAGI. Trimming cost V 2 bases and J 6 bases; bases outside gene matches: 6. This CDR3 contains 15 residues. The CDR3 sequence: CASSYGGLAINEQFF. CDR3 nucleotide sequence: TGTGCCAGCAGTTACGGAGGACTAGCAATCAATGAGCAGTTCTTC.

The chain combines TRBV9 with TRBJ2-1, with TRBD2 matching 9 bases. With 4 bases clipped from V and 4 bases from J, the junction kept 6 bases outside the gene matches. CDR3 length: 15 amino acids. Germline values: CDR1 SGDLS, CDR2 YYNGEE. The CDR3 DNA reads as TGTGCCAGCAGCCTTCGACTAGCGGAGTACAATGAGCAGTTCTTC. Translating it yields CASSLRLAEYNEQFF.

This clone was counted a few times. This chain connects TRBV29-1 to TRBJ1-4; possible D gene TRBD1, 6 bases. There are 15 residues in the CDR3. The V end lost 1 base, the J end lost 1 base, and 10 bases lay between the germline ends. From germline, CDR1 is SQVTM and CDR2 ANQGSEA. CDR3 nucleotides: TGCAGCGTTGAAGGGGACACGGAAACTAATGAAAAACTGTTTTTT. Translating gives CSVEGDTETNEKLFF.

Worth noting for this clone: The junction shows a germline mismatch at one end, possibly a read error. The V and J genes are TRBV6-5 and TRBJ1-3; no clear D gene. In germline, CDR1 is MNHEY, CDR2 SVGAGI. The CDR3 runs to 10 residues. In DNA form, the CDR3 reads TGCATTGGTAGCGGAAACACCATATATTTT. Protein sequence: CIGSGNTIYF.

The CDR3 here is CASSRRTQPGHKNTEAFF. The CDR3, as DNA: TGTGCCAGCAGTCGACGAACTCAGCCGGGACACAAGAACACTGAAGCTTTCTTT. The rearrangement links TRBV6-6 to TRBJ1-1; D perhaps matches TRBD1 (6 bases). Trimming cost V 5 bases and J 1 base, with 23 bases left between them. The CDR3 totals 18 residues. CDR1 MNHNY and CDR2 SVGAGI come from the germline V gene (reference sequence).